These 10 T cell receptor beta chains originate from one sample sequenced in a study of T-cell reconstitution after alpha-beta-depleted transplantation in children (dated by TCRdb to 2015 to 2016). The library was made by PCR. The sequencer was an Illumina HiSeq 2500. TCR libraries were prepared with molecular barcoding, using unique molecular identifiers to normalize TCRbeta repertoire quantification. TCRdb ran its own pipeline on the public reads, namely fastp trimming at Q25 and MiXCR clone calling, and kept in-frame beta chains. A single entry per CDR3 protein holds the most common genes and DNA from its merged rows. This sample comprises 250,000 to 400,000 distinct CDR3 sequences, around 25% of them detected only once. The ten biggest clones cover about a tenth of the sample. Explained via the paper, the treatment or condition label denotes: allogeneic hematopoietic cell transplantation with graft depleted of TCRalphabeta T cells and CD19 B cells.

Here the sequenced sample was PBMCs, mostly from graft donor cells, taken 180 days after TCRalphabeta/CD19-depleted stem cell transplant. The receptors stem from a male patient younger than 18 who had a stem cell transplant for acute lymphoblastic leukemia, so the T cells may come from the graft donor.

The J gene is TRBJ1-5, the V gene TRBV6-5; D gene unclear. CDR1 and CDR2 from the germline V gene are MNHEY and SVGAGI. The CDR3 contains 15 residues. Deletions cut 3 bases from V and 3 bases from J, with 12 bases between. CDR3 in DNA: TGTGCCAGCAGTTATTCGTTGGCTTTCAATCAGCCCCAGCATTTT. Translated, it gives CASSYSLAFNQPQHF.

This CDR3 is CASSPPRWGLFSYNEQFF. Written as DNA, the CDR3 is TGTGCCAGCAGCCCCCCACGATGGGGCCTTTTTTCCTACAATGAGCAGTTCTTC. This chain joins TRBV11-2 and TRBJ2-1, with D perhaps matching TRBD1 (5 bases). The CDR3 sequence is 18 residues long. Trimming removed 5 bases from V and 1 base from J, with 21 bases in between. Germline V gene data show CDR1 as SGHAT and CDR2 as FQNNGV.

There are a few counts of this clonotype. This chain connects TRBV5-1 to TRBJ2-1; tentatively, D is TRBD1 (6 bases). CDR1 SGHRS and CDR2 YFSETQ come from the germline V gene. Trimming stripped 1 base from V and 5 bases from J, with 22 bases between. This CDR3 spans 18 amino acids. As DNA, the CDR3 is TGCGCCAGCAGCTTGCGGGGACATCCAGGGAGAGGTAACAATGAGCAGTTCTTC. Protein: CASSLRGHPGRGNNEQFF.

This clonotype appeared a few times. The chain joins TRBV7-9 to TRBJ2-7, with a tentative D call TRBD2 (6 bases). Germline CDR1 reads SEHNR; CDR2 reads FQNEAQ (reference sequence). This CDR3 is 14 amino acids long. The V end lost 4 bases, the J end lost 2 bases, and 12 bases lay between the germline ends. In DNA form, the CDR3 reads TGTGCCAGCAGCTCCTGGACTAATCCCTACGAGCAGTACTTC. It codes for CASSSWTNPYEQYF.

This clonotype was recorded a few times. The chain carries TRBV9 and TRBJ2-2; no definite D call. This CDR3 is 13 amino acids long. CDR1 is SGDLS, CDR2 YYNGEE, per germline. Trimming left V 4 bases short and J 5 bases short, with 9 bases between. The CDR3 bases are TGTGCCAGCAGCACAACACAAACCGGGGAGCTGTTTTTT. Residues: CASSTTQTGELFF.

This clonotype was recorded at least ten times. The genes are TRBV29-1 and TRBJ2-3, with D possibly being TRBD2 (5 bases). The CDR3 is 11 residues long. The germline V gene has CDR1 SQVTM and CDR2 ANQGSEA. Trimming stripped 7 bases from V and 4 bases from J, with 9 bases between. The CDR3 region has the DNA TGCAGCGCCGGGCGGGCAGATACGCAGTATTTT. Translation: CSAGRADTQYF.

A few counts support this clonotype. The chain has TRBV5-1 and TRBJ2-5; 7 bases line up with TRBD2. Germline V CDR1 and CDR2: SGHRS, YFSETQ. The J segment lost 1 base and the V segment lost 4 bases, leaving 16 bases of the junction unmatched. The CDR3 runs 18 residues. The CDR3 protein is CASSRAGPWSGRQETQYF. The CDR3 nucleotides are TGCGCCAGCAGCAGAGCGGGGCCCTGGAGTGGCCGCCAAGAGACCCAGTACTTC.

This clonotype was detected once. Sequence at one end of the junction differs from germline and may be a read error. The chain links TRBV10-3 to TRBJ1-2; unclear D gene. There are 11 residues in the CDR3. From germline, CDR1 is ENHRY and CDR2 SYGVKD. This CDR3 reads CAISEFNGYPF. The DNA for the CDR3 is TGTGCCATCAGTGAGTTTAACGGCTACCCCTTC.

CDR3 region: CASSGGQGINYGYTF. In DNA, the CDR3 is TGCGCCAGCAGCGGAGGACAGGGAATAAACTATGGCTACACCTTC. The chain recombines TRBV5-1 with TRBJ1-2; 8 bases match TRBD1. CDR3 length equals 15 residues. Germline values: CDR1 SGHRS, CDR2 YFSETQ. Trimming cost V 4 bases and J 2 bases; bases outside gene matches: 7.

This clonotype was observed a handful of times. This rearrangement joins TRBV12-3 or TRBV12-4 to TRBJ2-1; 9 bases match TRBD2. The junction had 5 bases not matched to a gene; V was cut back by 5 bases and J by 6 bases. CDR3 size: 14 residues. The CDR3 is CASSRGTSPNEQFF. CDR3 DNA sequence: TGTGCCAGCAGTCGCGGGACTAGCCCCAATGAGCAGTTCTTC.